The 30 T cell receptor beta chains listed next were all sequenced from one sample in a study of beta chain features in type 1 diabetes. These receptors' antigens are unknown. Whole-study findings and limits: TCRB CDR3s were moderately but significantly shorter in Type 1 diabetes patients in all four CD4+ subsets.

Investigators reverse transcribed all isolated RNA, so they sequenced expressed TCRB transcripts. Clones were read by immunoSEQ multiplex PCR, and TCRdb kept only the in-frame ones, dropping some. The repertoire has about 160,000 clones, under 13% of them found once; the top ten carry 0.5%. Sequencing was carried out using central memory CD4+ T cells from blood. These receptors came from a man under 40 with type 1 diabetes.

This clone has a handful of counts. The chain employs TRBV11-2 and TRBJ2-3; D may be TRBD1 (5 bases). This CDR3 spans 15 amino acids. The V gene lost 4 bases and the J gene lost 6 bases, with 17 bases spanning the gap. Per the germline V gene, CDR1 is SGHAT and CDR2 is FQNNGV. The chain's CDR3 is CASSSTRTGKDTQYF. Written as DNA, the CDR3 is TGTGCCAGCAGCTCGACCCGTACAGGCAAGGATACGCAGTATTTT.

This clone has more than one count but fewer than ten. The chain uses TRBV6-5 and TRBJ2-6; D uncertain. The V gene lost 4 bases and the J gene lost 4 bases, with 5 bases spanning the gap. The CDR3 spans 13 residues. CDR1 is MNHEY, CDR2 SVGAGI, per germline. CDR3 bases: TGTGCCAGCAGTTTGCAGGGGGCCAACGTCCTGACTTTC. It specifies CASSLQGANVLTF.

This chain connects TRBV2 to TRBJ2-1; TRBD1 matches at 11 bases. Germline lookup yields CDR1 SNHLY and CDR2 FYNNEI. The length of the CDR3 is 14 residues. V trimming: 10 bases; J trimming: 6 bases; junction bases outside the gene matches: 8. Here the CDR3 DNA reads TGTGCCACCACTGGGACAGGGGGGATCAATGAGCAGTTCTTC. As protein: CATTGTGGINEQFF.

V usage is TRBV19 and J usage is TRBJ2-1, with 8 bases fitting TRBD1. Unmatched junction bases numbered 9, after V lost 3 bases and J lost 8 bases. The CDR3 totals 15 residues. CDR1 LNHDA and CDR2 SQIVND come from the germline V gene (reference sequence). CDR3 coding DNA: TGTGCCAGTAGTATCGGCCAGGGGGCTCAAGATGAGCAGTTCTTC. Translating gives CASSIGQGAQDEQFF.

This sequence joins TRBV7-2 and TRBJ1-2; 7 bases align to TRBD1. This CDR3 is built from 14 residues. Germline V gene sequence: CDR1 SGHTA, CDR2 FQGNSA. Trimming at V came to 5 bases and at J to 3 bases, leaving 6 bases not matched to a gene. CDR3 sequence (DNA): TGTGCCAGCAGCAGGGACAGAGTAGACTATGGCTACACCTTC. Its translation is CASSRDRVDYGYTF.

The chain uses TRBV6-5 and TRBJ1-5, with D maybe TRBD1 (5 bases). The CDR3 has 15 residues. Germline-derived CDR1 and CDR2 are MNHEY and SVGAGI. V gave up 7 bases and J gave up 0 bases, with 13 bases separating them. The CDR3 nucleotides read TGTGCCAGCAAGGGGACTCCCGATAGCAATCAGCCCCAGCATTTT. It is translated as CASKGTPDSNQPQHF.

This clone occurred a few times. The chain is built from TRBV2 and TRBJ2-1; TRBD2 matches 10 bases. CDR3 length: 14 residues. Germline-derived CDR1 and CDR2 are SNHLY and FYNNEI. J was trimmed by 7 bases and V by 4 bases; bases with no gene match: 4. As DNA, the CDR3 is TGTGCCAGCAGTGTAGAGGGACTAGCGAATGAGCAGTTCTTC. Translation: CASSVEGLANEQFF.

This clone occurred a few times. This sequence joins TRBV5-1 and TRBJ2-2; D is ambiguous. CDR3 length equals 13 residues. The V gene's germline CDR1 is SGHRS and CDR2 YFSETQ. V was clipped by 4 bases and J by 7 bases, with 11 bases between them. Here the CDR3 reads CASSMSADGELFF. CDR3 bases: TGCGCCAGCAGCATGAGTGCTGACGGGGAGCTGTTTTTT.

This clone was counted between two and nine times. This sequence joins TRBV10-3 and TRBJ1-2; D possibly corresponds to TRBD1 (6 bases). CDR1 and CDR2 (germline): ENHRY, SYGVKD. The CDR3 runs to 14 residues. The V gene lost 6 bases and the J gene lost 3 bases, with 14 bases spanning the gap. DNA of the CDR3: TGTGCCATCAGGCCGGACAGTTCCTACTATGGCTACACCTTC. As protein: CAIRPDSSYYGYTF.

This clone was counted once. The rearrangement uses TRBV18 and TRBJ1-5, with D tentatively TRBD1 (5 bases). The germline V and J ends were trimmed by 3 bases and 7 bases, with 19 bases remaining between them. The CDR3 is 16 amino acids. Per germline, CDR1 KGHSH and CDR2 LQKENI. CDR3 DNA sequence: TGTGCCAGCTCACCTAACTTGGCATCTCCAGGGCAGCCCCAGCATTTT. Protein: CASSPNLASPGQPQHF.

The V gene is TRBV11-2, the J gene TRBJ1-1, with D unclear. Germline V gives CDR1 SGHAT, CDR2 FQNNGV. The CDR3 sequence is 11 residues long. Trimming removed 5 bases from V and 5 bases from J, with 6 bases in between. The CDR3 nucleotides are TGTGCCAGCAGCCCACGGACTGAAGCTTTCTTT. Its protein is CASSPRTEAFF.

This clone was detected only a few times. This chain links TRBV28 with TRBJ1-1, with D possibly matching TRBD1 (5 bases). Trimming removed 6 bases from V and 1 base from J, with 9 bases in between. The CDR3 runs 13 residues. From germline, CDR1 is MDHEN and CDR2 SYDVKM. CDR3 bases: TGTGCCAGCAGAAAACAGGCGAACACTGAAGCTTTCTTT. Translation: CASRKQANTEAFF.

V and J are TRBV7-2 and TRBJ2-4; 12 bases line up with TRBD1. The CDR3 sequence is 15 residues long. With V trimmed by 4 bases and J by 5 bases, 3 bases remained unmatched. CDR1 is SGHTA, CDR2 FQGNSA, per germline. The CDR3 here is CASSSGTGGENIQYF. As DNA, the CDR3 is TGTGCCAGCAGCTCGGGGACAGGGGGCGAAAACATTCAGTACTTC.

The J gene is TRBJ1-1, the V gene TRBV7-3; 11 nucleotides line up with TRBD1. Per germline, CDR1 SGHTA and CDR2 FQGTGA. The CDR3 has 14 amino acids. J was trimmed by 4 bases and V by 5 bases; bases with no gene match: 3. The CDR3 loop is CASSPGTGGTEAFF. CDR3 DNA: TGTGCCAGCAGCCCCGGGACAGGGGGCACTGAAGCTTTCTTT.

V is TRBV6-5 and J is TRBJ2-3; 9 bases are shared with TRBD2. This CDR3 spans 13 amino acids. In germline, CDR1 is MNHEY, CDR2 SVGAGI. V trimming: 8 bases; J trimming: 3 bases; junction bases outside the gene matches: 3. CDR3 region: CASQTSGTDTQYF. The CDR3 region has the DNA TGTGCCAGCCAAACTAGCGGGACAGATACGCAGTATTTT.

The chain is built from TRBV5-1 and TRBJ1-5, with unresolved D. The V end was cut by 5 bases, the J end by 2 bases, with 8 bases between. CDR1 SGHRS and CDR2 YFSETQ come from the germline V gene. CDR3 length equals 13 residues. Here the CDR3 reads CASRKEGNQPQHF. As DNA, the CDR3 is TGCGCCAGCAGGAAGGAGGGCAATCAGCCCCAGCATTTT.

V is TRBV12-5 and J is TRBJ1-1; D is unclear. CDR3 length: 17 residues. Trimming pared 2 bases from V and 2 bases from J, leaving 18 bases between. Germline CDR1 is LGHNT and CDR2 is FRNRAP. CDR3 coding DNA: TGTGCTAGTGGTTTGTTGCGCGACGGAGAATCAAACACTGAAGCTTTCTTT. This sequence encodes CASGLLRDGESNTEAFF.

The chain has TRBV11-2 and TRBJ2-3, with D hard to call. CDR1 is SGHAT, CDR2 FQNNGV, per germline. The V gene lost 1 base and the J gene lost 3 bases, with 5 bases spanning the gap. The CDR3 is 13 residues long. The CDR3 here is CASSLGQTDTQYF. The CDR3 coding sequence is TGTGCCAGCAGCTTAGGGCAGACAGATACGCAGTATTTT.

This chain joins TRBV27 and TRBJ2-6, with TRBD1 matching over 7 bases. This CDR3 has 18 amino acids. Germline V gene sequence: CDR1 MNHEY, CDR2 SMNVEV (reference sequence). Trimming at V came to 3 bases and at J to 0 bases, leaving 8 bases not matched to a gene. CDR3 loop: CASSFTAGTDSGANVLTF. CDR3 DNA: TGTGCCAGCAGTTTTACGGCAGGGACAGACTCTGGGGCCAACGTCCTGACTTTC.

The rearrangement uses TRBV7-8 and TRBJ2-4; possible D gene TRBD2, 7 bases. CDR1 and CDR2 (germline): SGHVS, FQNEAQ. The length of the CDR3 is 19 residues. With 4 bases removed from V and 6 bases from J, the gap between germline ends came to 28 bases. The CDR3 DNA follows: TGTGCCAGCAGCTCCTGGGGGGGCGTAGGGGACACATGGGGAAACATTCAGTACTTC. This codes for CASSSWGGVGDTWGNIQYF.

The sample holds a few counts of this clone. The chain uses TRBV5-5 and TRBJ2-7; 9 bases are a match to TRBD1. The CDR3 is made up of 15 amino acids. V trimming: 3 bases; J trimming: 4 bases; junction bases outside the gene matches: 8. CDR1 and CDR2 from the germline V gene are SGHKS and YYEKEE (reference sequence). The CDR3 reads CASSWGQGGRYEQYF. The CDR3 DNA is TGTGCCAGCAGCTGGGGACAGGGAGGGCGTTACGAGCAGTACTTC.

This clone showed up just a few times. The chain has TRBV25-1 and TRBJ1-1; TRBD1 agrees at 8 bases. Germline V CDR1 and CDR2: MGHDK, SYGVNS. There are 15 residues in the CDR3. V shed 3 bases, J shed 3 bases, and the junction held 6 bases outside the gene matches. In nucleotides, the CDR3 is TGTGCCAGCAGTGACGACCAGGGGGCTGACACTGAAGCTTTCTTT. Encoded protein: CASSDDQGADTEAFF.

The chain employs TRBV7-9 and TRBJ2-7, with TRBD1 identical over 10 bases. Germline V gives CDR1 SEHNR, CDR2 FQNEAQ (reference sequence). Germline trimming cut 7 bases from V and 2 bases from J; bases unmatched to any gene: 5. This CDR3 is 14 amino acids long. CDR3 amino acids: CASTFGQGAYEQYF. For the CDR3, the DNA is TGTGCCAGCACCTTCGGACAGGGGGCCTACGAGCAGTACTTC.

This clone showed up just a few times. Other DNA sequences in this sample translate to the same CDR3. V and J are TRBV7-2 and TRBJ2-2; D unresolved. V gave up 3 bases and J gave up 2 bases, with 4 bases separating them. This CDR3 has 13 amino acids. Germline loops: CDR1 SGHTA, CDR2 FQGNSA. DNA for the CDR3: TGTGCCAGCAGCTTTCTAAACACCGGGGAGCTGTTTTTT. It specifies CASSFLNTGELFF. The variable domain in full, with the rest retrieved from reference TRBV7-2 and TRBJ2-2, is GAGVSQSPSNKVTEKGKDVELRCDPISGHTALYWYRQSLGQGLEFLIYFQGNSAPDKSGLPSDRFSAERTGGSVSTLTIQRTQQEDSAVYLCASSFLNTGELFFGEGSRLTVL.

The chain links TRBV29-1 to TRBJ2-7, with D possibly TRBD2 on 5 matching bases. Germline CDR1 and CDR2: SQVTM and ANQGSEA. V dropped 4 bases and J dropped 4 bases, with 11 bases sitting between them. The CDR3 is 12 residues long. CDR3 nucleotides: TGCAGCGTTGTAGCGTTCAATTACGAGCAGTACTTC. Encoded protein: CSVVAFNYEQYF.

This clone was recorded a few times. The V call is TRBV7-6, the J call TRBJ1-1, with no clear D. The CDR3 length is 13 residues. The germline gives CDR1 SGHVS, CDR2 FNYEAQ. V was pared by 3 bases and J by 4 bases, with 9 bases between. The DNA for the CDR3 is TGTGCCAGCAGCTTGATCCGGGGCACTGAAGCTTTCTTT. It yields the protein CASSLIRGTEAFF.

The sample holds a few counts of this clone. The same CDR3 also results from other DNA sequences found in this sample. The V call is TRBV4-2, the J call TRBJ1-5; D remains ambiguous. V was cut by 0 bases and J by 7 bases, with 7 bases left in between. Germline V gene lookup returns CDR1 LGHNA and CDR2 YNFKEQ. The CDR3 extends over 13 amino acids. This CDR3 is CASSQDSGQPQHF. The CDR3 region has the DNA TGTGCCAGCAGCCAAGATTCGGGGCAGCCCCAGCATTTT.

V is TRBV11-2 and J is TRBJ2-7, with TRBD1 as a possible D gene (6 bases). The V end lost 1 base, the J end lost 9 bases, and 10 bases lay between the germline ends. The germline V gene encodes CDR1 SGHAT and CDR2 FQNNGV. CDR3 length: 12 residues. CDR3: CASSLAGTLQYF. The CDR3 DNA reads as TGTGCCAGCAGCTTAGCCGGGACACTGCAGTACTTC.

The chain carries TRBV28 and TRBJ1-5, with 8 nucleotides matching TRBD1. Germline V gene lookup returns CDR1 MDHEN and CDR2 SYDVKM. The CDR3 runs 14 residues. With V trimmed by 5 bases and J by 6 bases, 6 bases remained unmatched. For the CDR3, the DNA is TGTGCCAGCAGTACCTCAGGGGGCACTCAGCCCCAGCATTTT. It encodes CASSTSGGTQPQHF.

The chain has TRBV18 and TRBJ2-7; D perhaps matches TRBD1 (5 bases). The CDR3 runs 14 residues. V lost 3 bases and J lost 6, with 15 bases in between. Germline V gene lookup returns CDR1 KGHSH and CDR2 LQKENI. The CDR3 DNA reads as TGTGCCAGCTCACCTTTGGCCAGGGTGGGCGAGCAGTACTTC. Its translation is CASSPLARVGEQYF.